This T cell receptor beta chain is drawn from a study of T cells after yellow fever vaccination. Study-wide findings and caveats: A weaker but faster secondary response was observed, peaking on day 5 versus 15. FACS-sorted repertoires could contain abundant clonotypes contaminating from the bulk population.

This clonotype was counted at least ten times. The antigen remains unidentified. Trimming left V 4 bases short and J 1 base short, with 5 bases between. The germline V gene encodes CDR1 LNHDA and CDR2 SQIVND (reference sequence). The CDR3 consists of 13 residues. One entry per CDR3 protein results from TCRdb running MiXCR on the 5' RACE reads. The repertoire holds 300,000 or so distinct CDR3 sequences, with roughly 4.3% as singletons. Specimen: PBMCs, collected 5 days after the yellow fever booster vaccination. This receptor was taken from a man aged 18-30 years who received the YFV17D yellow fever vaccine. This chain connects TRBV19 to TRBJ1-5; D not certain. CDR3: CASSTLSNQPQHF. The CDR3 nucleotides are TGTGCCAGTAGTACCCTAAGCAATCAGCCCCAGCATTTT.